This TCR beta chain appears in the sequencing data of a study of cytomegalovirus exposure and HLA in healthy donors (dated by TCRdb to 2017 to 2019). Regarding the complete study: An earlier analysis of 587 of the donors reported under 300 Gb of sequence data and some 110 million unique TCR beta sequences obtained from some 200 million T cells. The study aimed to test whether cataloging public T cell receptors could reveal signatures of past pathogen exposure. Because of strong linkage in the cohort, five DR-DQ haplotypes were treated as single units for association and clustering. In the later analysis, no new phenotypic data were used to find candidate immune exposures; instead, reliance was placed on TCR beta sequences and their occurrence across donors. Both class I and class II loci were covered by HLA typing, at four-digit resolution. A separate validation cohort of 90 to 150 different subjects was used in addition to the roughly 620-subject first cohort. Donor age, sex, ethnicity and CMV serostatus were collected together with the repertoire data. Roughly 300 gigabases of sequencing data and around 80 million unique TCR sequences made up an early release that covered some 640 HLA-typed donors. High-throughput TCR immunosequencing, statistical association of individual TCRs with disease status, and machine learning were combined to predict cytomegalovirus infection status. All discovery cohort repertoires had been generated using a single sequencing platform. Genome-wide SNP genotypes for about 65% of the 666 donors were used in a later genetic analysis, which treated that subset as a discovery cohort. Typing coverage varied by locus: about 629-640 donors for A, B, C, DRB1 and DQB1; approximately 500 for DQA1; 600 to 610 for DPA1; around 450 for DPB1. In an earlier analysis of roughly 580 of the donors, high-throughput TCR beta sequencing was used to judge whether each TCR beta V gene segment behaved as functional or pseudogenic. Of the roughly 400 genotyped donors, approximately 82% fell in the genetic ancestry cluster associated with self-reported Caucasian donors. To study patterns of TCR occurrence, a later analysis re-analyzed previously published TCR beta repertoires from 500 to 850 donors and added high-resolution HLA genotyping. The study profiled the T cell repertoires of approximately 700 subjects by immunosequencing and related them to cytomegalovirus serostatus. Among about 390 genotyped donors of the cohort, an average of 235,054 unique TCR beta nucleotide sequences were sequenced per donor, around 20% of them non-productive. Summary of the overall study and its limitations: A later genetic analysis associated a missense DCLRE1C variant with V-gene and J-gene trimming of TCR beta chains, and an independent cohort replicated the association. Because some donors lacked HLA typing at each locus, the association tests relied only on the typed subset. A further reported finding was that TCR beta sequences accurately predicted the HLA-A and HLA-B alleles for most subjects in the first cohort. Most TCR sequences were observed very rarely across donors, whereas some public TCRs were present in many individuals. The 87-base-pair reads could not distinguish some IMGT-functional V segments, including TRBV6-2 and TRBV6-3, so those segments were excluded. When HLA alleles, especially DR and DQ, strongly co-occurred, attributing TCR associations to individual alleles was difficult. Compared with the roughly 670-donor mean, donors in an Asian-associated ancestry cluster had fewer N-insertions in productive TCRs, according to a later genetic analysis. Only TCR beta chains were sequenced in this cohort, and the absence of alpha or paired-chain data limited detectable features. According to a later analysis, TCR association rates differed among HLA loci, with DRB1 alleles showing the most associated TCRs and HLA-C alleles showing the fewest. Immune exposure information for the cohort was limited to CMV serostatus. Cytomegalovirus status was reported to be diagnosed by the classifier with high specificity and sensitivity in both the original and validation cohorts. A group of highly shared sequence variants was considered likely to be a technical artifact of the sequencing pipeline. In the study, 150 to 200 TCR beta chains were listed as associated with cytomegalovirus. Presence/absence analyses assumed roughly uniform sequencing depth across donors, an assumption that may not hold. Linkage disequilibrium might explain the correlated functional status among segregating V segments, but an unknown experimental factor could not be ruled out. According to the authors, the approach could potentially be generalized to other disease states and immunological phenotypes. Several of the top co-occurrence clusters appeared to be linked to parvovirus B19, influenza, CMV and Epstein-Barr virus, according to a later analysis. Because counts were too low, roughly 16 rarely observed V segments, including chromosome 9 orphons, were left out of the earlier analysis of over 550 of the donors. In vitro tests confirmed that a few of the cytomegalovirus-associated TCR beta chains recognize cytomegalovirus antigens. In an earlier analysis of approximately 600 of the donors, most TCR beta V segments were observed in productive rearrangements about 90% or about 30% of the time, broadly matching IMGT annotations. In a later analysis, HLA-associated TCR beta chains showed more clonal expansion and lower generation probabilities than non-associated chains that were equally common. In a later analysis, some 17,000 TCR beta sequences were associated with specific HLA alleles at a false discovery rate of 0.05. In a later analysis, most CMV-associated TCR beta chains were found to appear HLA-restricted, with HLA associations seemingly driven largely by CMV exposure.

Points on this clone: Its specific antigen is unknown. Per-base qualities were not stored, and no clone one base away is much larger.

In total, approximately 610 healthy bone marrow donors made up the cohort. Cohort members were all nominally healthy when sampled, although unrecorded immune exposures were likely present. The donor was CMV seronegative and was included in the group of approximately 350 seronegative cohort members. A peripheral blood sample was provided by each donor, and peripheral blood mononuclear cells were used for TCR beta sequencing. Genomic DNA was extracted from the blood cell samples with the Qiagen DNeasy Blood Extraction Kit. Library preparation used the immunoSEQ multiplex PCR assay. For the multiplex PCR, a mixture combining 60 forward primers for TCR Vbeta segments and 13 reverse primers for TCR Jbeta segments was used. Amplification of the CDR3 region of rearranged TCR beta genes was performed with a multiplex PCR assay on genomic DNA. On the Illumina HiSeq System, the amplified TCR beta libraries were sequenced as 87-base-pair reads. The original pipeline was this. In a later analysis, 70 million to 95 million unique TCR beta chains were counted across the roughly 700 repertoires, and approximately 11 million of these chains were shared by at least two donors. Raw reads were error-corrected and collapsed into unique sequences with a nearest-neighbor algorithm that merged closely related sequences to remove PCR and sequencing errors. Alignment of CDR3 sequences to IMGT reference sequences was used to assign V, D and J gene segments. For a sequence to be retained, a match of at least six nucleotides was required to both a V gene segment and a J gene segment. A rearrangement counted as productive if the CDR3 had no stop codons and remained in frame with V and J, and every other rearrangement counted as non-productive. Following IMGT convention, CDR3 was defined as the stretch from the second conserved V-encoded cysteine up to the conserved J-encoded phenylalanine. The earlier analysis of 587 of the donors excluded any sequence lacking an unambiguous match to a single V gene segment. An earlier analysis of a few hundred of the donors classified V segments as functional when productive rearrangements were above 56.7% and as segregating when the standard deviation between donors was above 5%. A statistical classification framework was built to diagnose cytomegalovirus status from the catalog of TCR beta chain sequences. A later analysis assigned V and J genes by comparing TCR nucleotide sequences with IMGT/GENE-DB human TR gene sequences. A later analysis assigned CDR3 sequences and most-parsimonious VDJ recombination scenarios with the TCRdist pipeline. In a later analysis, each TCR beta chain was defined by its CDR3 amino acid sequence together with its V-gene family, and reads without a unique V-gene family were excluded. To address suspected cross-contamination and a sequencing artifact, a later analysis removed several hundred highly shared, low-generation-probability nucleotide sequences. In a later analysis, a clonal expansion index for each public chain was calculated from normalized within-repertoire ranks of inferred template counts. In a later analysis, generation probabilities were computed with a VDJ recombination model fitted to out-of-frame rearrangements, and the resulting probabilities were checked against IGoR. In a later analysis, TCR-TCR, TCR-HLA and TCR-CMV co-occurrence was scored with hypergeometric tests, and a repertoire-size bias correction was applied to TCR pairs. In a later analysis, false discovery rates were estimated by permuting HLA or CMV assignments 20 times. In a later analysis, co-occurring TCRs were grouped with DBSCAN, and TCRdist sequence similarity was added when clustering was performed within HLA-allele-positive subsets. Repertoires with fewer than 30,000 or more than 120,000 public chains, plus five repertoires with anomalous nucleotide sharing, were excluded from co-occurrence clustering. Held by TCRdb, this immuneACCESS table contains in-frame sequences only and omits some clones. Under half of the omission traces to an unresolved V gene where checked; the cause of the rest is unknown. D and trimming were read from the DNA, whereas the V and J calls and clone size are those reported in that table. Across this sample there are about 150,000 clones, with over 75% seen only once. The ten largest clones represent about 1.8% of the sample.

V loses 5 bases at its end and J loses 8 bases; junction bases beyond the gene matches: 6. The CDR3, cysteine through phenylalanine, is 13 amino acids long. Just CDR3 DNA is preserved here, 39 bases in frame from base 1. CDR1 and CDR2 (MGHRA, YSYEKL) derive from the germline V gene. The sequence is built from TRBV4-1 and TRBJ1-2; 9 central bases correspond to TRBD1. The TCR comes from a woman under 40 in good health and CMV-seronegative. The sequenced sample was PBMCs. The sequenced DNA is TGCGCCAGCAGCTGGCGGACAGGGGACGGCTACACCTTC. Its amino acids are CASSWRTGDGYTF.